The clone carrying this TCR beta chain has more than one count but fewer than ten. Antigen specificity is unknown. Sequencing used cDNA as its template, made by extracting RNA and reverse transcribing it. Measured with immunoSEQ multiplex PCR; TCRdb has only the in-frame clones, and not every one. The sample includes about 180,000 clones, about 55% of them seen just once. This record belongs to a study of CD8+ T cells in alopecia areata. Whole-study context: Treated patients were dosed with oral tofacitinib, taking 5 to 10 mg twice daily. Severity scoring for treated patients was based on the percentage of affected scalp area.

Specified treatment: oral pan-JAK inhibitor, 5-10 mg twice daily. Study-wide results and caveats: Whether baseline CD8+ expansion is linked to response remains uncertain, given a single nonresponder.

This TCR came from a human donor with alopecia areata. This sample comprised CD8+ T cells sorted from blood, obtained at week 24, from a patient treated with tofacitinib.

CDR3 coding DNA: TGTGCCAGCAGCTCGACAGGGGGCGTCGATGAGCAGTTCTTC. It yields the protein CASSSTGGVDEQFF. The rearrangement joins TRBV7-6 to TRBJ2-1; 10 bases are a match to TRBD1. This CDR3 spans 14 amino acids. In germline, CDR1 is SGHVS, CDR2 FNYEAQ. Germline trimming cut 4 bases from V and 8 bases from J; bases unmatched to any gene: 5.